This T cell receptor (beta chain) comes out of a study of control samples from healthy donors and cancer patients. Using immunoSEQ multiplex PCR, the repertoire was profiled, and TCRdb retains in-frame clones only, with some absent. Among some 120,000 clones listed, less than 95% were seen once. This CDR3 spans 15 amino acids. Germline V CDR1 and CDR2: MNHEY, SMNVEV (reference sequence). V lost 8 bases, J lost 5 bases, and 19 bases lay in between. This chain connects TRBV27 to TRBJ1-5; D is perhaps TRBD1 (6 bases). This clonotype was sampled from a man aged 30 to 39 in good health. The sequenced sample consisted of blood. The CDR3 nucleotides read TGTGCCAGCCGGTCGTCGGCAGGGGCTTATCAGCCCCAGCATTTT. Residues: CASRSSAGAYQPQHF.